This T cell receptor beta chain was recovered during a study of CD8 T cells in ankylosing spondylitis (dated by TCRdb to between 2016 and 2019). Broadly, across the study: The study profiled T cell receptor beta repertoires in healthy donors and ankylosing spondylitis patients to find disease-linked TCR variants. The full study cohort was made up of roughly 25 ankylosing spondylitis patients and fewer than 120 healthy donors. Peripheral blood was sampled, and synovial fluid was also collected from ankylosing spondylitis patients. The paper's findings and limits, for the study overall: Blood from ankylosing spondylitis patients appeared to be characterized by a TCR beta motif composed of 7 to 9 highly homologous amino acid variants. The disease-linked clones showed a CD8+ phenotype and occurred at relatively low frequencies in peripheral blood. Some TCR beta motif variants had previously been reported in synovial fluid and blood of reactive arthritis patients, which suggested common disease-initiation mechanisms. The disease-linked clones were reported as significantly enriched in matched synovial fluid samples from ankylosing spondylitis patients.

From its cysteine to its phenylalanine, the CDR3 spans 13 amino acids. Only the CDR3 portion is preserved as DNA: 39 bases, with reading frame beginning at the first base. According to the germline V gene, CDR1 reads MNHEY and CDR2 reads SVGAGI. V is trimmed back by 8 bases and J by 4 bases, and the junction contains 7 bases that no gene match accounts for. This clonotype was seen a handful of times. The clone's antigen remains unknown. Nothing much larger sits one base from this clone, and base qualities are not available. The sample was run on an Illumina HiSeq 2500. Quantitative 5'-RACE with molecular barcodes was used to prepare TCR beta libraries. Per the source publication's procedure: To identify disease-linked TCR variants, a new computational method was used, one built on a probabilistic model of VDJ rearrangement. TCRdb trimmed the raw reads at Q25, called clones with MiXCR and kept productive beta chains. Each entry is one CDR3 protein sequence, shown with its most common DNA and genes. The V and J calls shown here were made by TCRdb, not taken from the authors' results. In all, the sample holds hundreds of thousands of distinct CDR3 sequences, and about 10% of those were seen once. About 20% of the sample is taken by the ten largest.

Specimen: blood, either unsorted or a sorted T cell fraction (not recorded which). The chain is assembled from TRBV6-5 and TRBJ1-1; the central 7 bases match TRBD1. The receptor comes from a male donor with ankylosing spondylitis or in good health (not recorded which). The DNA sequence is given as TGTGCCAGCGGTCACAGGGGCGGCACTGAAGCTTTCTTT. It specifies CASGHRGGTEAFF.